This T cell receptor beta chain was documented in a study of T cells in Graves' hyperthyroidism and ophthalmopathy. For the study at large: At the time of initial diagnosis and before any treatment, peripheral blood was collected.

Trimming shortened V by 0 bases and J by 0 bases, and 12 bases separated the two germline ends. Germline V gene sequence: CDR1 LGHNT, CDR2 FRNRAP. The CDR3 contains 17 residues. This clonotype was counted at least ten times. Amplification targeted TCR beta CDR3 regions from RNA transcripts. The TCR CDR3 first-round RT-PCR relied on the HTBI primer set. TCRdb reanalysed the multiplex PCR reads using MiXCR and keeps one entry per CDR3 protein. The data show under 350,000 distinct CDR3 sequences, 15% to 20% seen once. The receptor's source is a woman aged 60-75 years with Graves' ophthalmopathy. V usage is TRBV12-5 and J usage is TRBJ2-4; the D gene is possibly TRBD1 (6 bases). Source material: blood. The CDR3 loop reads CASGLVPGEQAKNIQYF. The CDR3 nucleotides are TGTGCTAGTGGTTTGGTCCCAGGGGAACAAGCCAAAAACATTCAGTACTTC. The whole variable domain, filled in from reference TRBV12-5 and TRBJ2-4, reads DARVTQTPRHKVTEMGQEVTMRCQPILGHNTVFWYRQTMMQGLELLAYFRNRAPLDDSGMPKDRFSAEMPDATLATLKIQPSEPRDSAVYFCASGLVPGEQAKNIQYFGAGTRLSVL.